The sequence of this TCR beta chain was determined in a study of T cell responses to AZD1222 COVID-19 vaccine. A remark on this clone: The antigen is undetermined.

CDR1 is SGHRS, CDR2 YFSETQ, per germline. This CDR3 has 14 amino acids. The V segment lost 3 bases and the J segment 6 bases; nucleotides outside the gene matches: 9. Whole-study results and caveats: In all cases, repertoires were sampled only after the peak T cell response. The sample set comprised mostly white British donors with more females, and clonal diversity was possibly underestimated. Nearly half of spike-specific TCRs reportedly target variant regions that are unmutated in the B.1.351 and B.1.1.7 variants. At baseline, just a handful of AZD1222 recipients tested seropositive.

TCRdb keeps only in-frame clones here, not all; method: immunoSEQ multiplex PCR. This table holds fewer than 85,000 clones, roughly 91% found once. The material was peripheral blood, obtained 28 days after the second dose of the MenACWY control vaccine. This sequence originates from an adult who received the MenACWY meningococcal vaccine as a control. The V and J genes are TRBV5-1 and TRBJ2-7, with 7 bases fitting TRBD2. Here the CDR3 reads CASSSGLVEAEQYF. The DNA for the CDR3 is TGCGCCAGCAGCTCAGGACTAGTGGAGGCCGAGCAGTACTTC.